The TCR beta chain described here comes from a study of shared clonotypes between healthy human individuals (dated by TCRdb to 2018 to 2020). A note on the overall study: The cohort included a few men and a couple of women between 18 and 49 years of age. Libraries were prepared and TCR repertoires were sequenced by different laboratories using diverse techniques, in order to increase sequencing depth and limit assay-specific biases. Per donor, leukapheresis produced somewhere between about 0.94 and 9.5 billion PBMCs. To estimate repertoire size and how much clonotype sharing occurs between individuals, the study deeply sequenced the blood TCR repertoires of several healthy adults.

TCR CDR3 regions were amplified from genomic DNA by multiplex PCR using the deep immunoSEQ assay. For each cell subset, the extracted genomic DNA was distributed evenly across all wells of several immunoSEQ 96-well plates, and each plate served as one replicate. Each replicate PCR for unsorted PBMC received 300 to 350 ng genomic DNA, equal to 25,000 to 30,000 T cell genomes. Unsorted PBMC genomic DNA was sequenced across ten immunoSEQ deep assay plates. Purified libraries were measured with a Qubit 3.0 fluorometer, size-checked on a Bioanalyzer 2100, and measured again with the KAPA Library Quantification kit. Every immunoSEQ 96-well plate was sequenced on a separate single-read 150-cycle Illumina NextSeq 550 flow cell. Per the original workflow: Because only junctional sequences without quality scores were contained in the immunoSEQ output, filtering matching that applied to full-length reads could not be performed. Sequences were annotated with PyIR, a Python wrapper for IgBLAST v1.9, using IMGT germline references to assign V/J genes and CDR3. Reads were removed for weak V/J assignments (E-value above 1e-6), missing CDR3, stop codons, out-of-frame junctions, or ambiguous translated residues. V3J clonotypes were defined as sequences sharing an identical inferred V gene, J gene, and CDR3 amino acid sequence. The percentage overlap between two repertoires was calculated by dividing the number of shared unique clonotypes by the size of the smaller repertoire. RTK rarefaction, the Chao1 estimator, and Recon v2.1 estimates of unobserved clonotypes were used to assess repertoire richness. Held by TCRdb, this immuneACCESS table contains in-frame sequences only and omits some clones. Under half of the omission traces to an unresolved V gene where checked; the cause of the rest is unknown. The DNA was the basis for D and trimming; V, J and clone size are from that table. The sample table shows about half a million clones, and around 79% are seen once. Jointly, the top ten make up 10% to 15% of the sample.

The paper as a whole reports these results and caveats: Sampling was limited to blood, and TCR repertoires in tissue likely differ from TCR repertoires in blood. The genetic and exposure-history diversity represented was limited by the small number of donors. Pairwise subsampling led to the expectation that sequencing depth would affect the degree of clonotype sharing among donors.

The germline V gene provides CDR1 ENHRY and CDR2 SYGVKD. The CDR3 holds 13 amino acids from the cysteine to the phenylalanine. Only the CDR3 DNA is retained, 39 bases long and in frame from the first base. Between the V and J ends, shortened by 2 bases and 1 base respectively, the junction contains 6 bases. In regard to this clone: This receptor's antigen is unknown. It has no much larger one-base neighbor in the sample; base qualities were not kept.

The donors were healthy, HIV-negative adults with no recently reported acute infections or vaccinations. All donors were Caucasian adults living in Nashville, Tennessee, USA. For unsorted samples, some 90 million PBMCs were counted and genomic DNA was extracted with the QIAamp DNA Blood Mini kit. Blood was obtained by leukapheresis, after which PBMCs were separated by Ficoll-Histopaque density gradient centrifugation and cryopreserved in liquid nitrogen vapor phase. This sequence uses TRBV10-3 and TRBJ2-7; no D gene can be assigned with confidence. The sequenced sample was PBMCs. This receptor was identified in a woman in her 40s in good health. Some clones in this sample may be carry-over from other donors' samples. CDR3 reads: CAISETTSYEQYF. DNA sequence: TGTGCCATCAGTGAGACGACATCCTACGAGCAGTACTTC.